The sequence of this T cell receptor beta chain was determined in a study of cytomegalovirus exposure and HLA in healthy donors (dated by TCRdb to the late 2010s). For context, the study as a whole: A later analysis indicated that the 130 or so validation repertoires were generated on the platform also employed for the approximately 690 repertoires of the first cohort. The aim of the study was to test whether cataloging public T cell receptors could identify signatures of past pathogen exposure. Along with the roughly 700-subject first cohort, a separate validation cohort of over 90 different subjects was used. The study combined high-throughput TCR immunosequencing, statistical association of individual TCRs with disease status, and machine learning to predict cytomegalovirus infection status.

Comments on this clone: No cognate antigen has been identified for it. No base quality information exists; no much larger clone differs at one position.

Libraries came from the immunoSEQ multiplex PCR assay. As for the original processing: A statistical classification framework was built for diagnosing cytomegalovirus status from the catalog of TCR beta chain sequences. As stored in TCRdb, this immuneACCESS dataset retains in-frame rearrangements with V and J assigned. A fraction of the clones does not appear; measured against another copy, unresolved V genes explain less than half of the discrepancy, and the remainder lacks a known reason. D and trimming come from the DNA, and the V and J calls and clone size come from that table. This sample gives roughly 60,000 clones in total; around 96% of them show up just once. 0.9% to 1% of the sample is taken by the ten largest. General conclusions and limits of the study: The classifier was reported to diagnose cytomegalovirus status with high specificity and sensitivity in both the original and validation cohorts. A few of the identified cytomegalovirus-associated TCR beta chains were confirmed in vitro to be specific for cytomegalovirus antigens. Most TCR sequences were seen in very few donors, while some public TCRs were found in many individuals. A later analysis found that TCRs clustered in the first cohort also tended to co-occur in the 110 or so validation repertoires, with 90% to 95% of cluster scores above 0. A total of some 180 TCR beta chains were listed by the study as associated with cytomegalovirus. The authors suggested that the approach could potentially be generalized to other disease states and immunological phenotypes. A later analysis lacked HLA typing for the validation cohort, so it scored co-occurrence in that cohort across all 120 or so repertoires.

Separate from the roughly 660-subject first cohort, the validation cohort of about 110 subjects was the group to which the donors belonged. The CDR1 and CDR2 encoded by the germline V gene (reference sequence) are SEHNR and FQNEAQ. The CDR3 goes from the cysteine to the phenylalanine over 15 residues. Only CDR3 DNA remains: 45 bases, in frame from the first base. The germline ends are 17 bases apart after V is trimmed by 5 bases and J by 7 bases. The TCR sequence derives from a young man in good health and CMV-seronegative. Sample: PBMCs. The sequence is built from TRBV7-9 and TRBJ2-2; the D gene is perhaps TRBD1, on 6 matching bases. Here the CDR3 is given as CASSDRDTPYGELFF. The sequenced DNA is TGTGCCAGCAGCGACCGGGACACCCCATACGGGGAGCTGTTTTTT. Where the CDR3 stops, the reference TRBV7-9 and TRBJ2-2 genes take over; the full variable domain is DTGVSQNPRHKITKRGQNVTFRCDPISEHNRLYWYRQTLGQGPEFLTYFQNEAQLEKSRLLSDRFSAERPKGSFSTLEIQRTEQGDSAMYLCASSDRDTPYGELFFGEGSRLTVL.